This TCR beta chain was identified during a study of identical twins (dated by TCRdb to 2016 to 2017). Regarding the complete study: To test whether fetal clonotypes persist, the study used deep sequencing on TCR alpha and beta repertoires from monozygotic twins, unrelated adults of various ages, and cord blood. Replicate twin experiments were performed at different times using different library preparation protocols to rule out contamination. Overall study outcomes, separate from this receptor: In monozygotic twins, out-of-frame TCR alpha sharing was systematically underestimated by recombination models, although the models agreed with sharing between unrelated individuals. Out-of-frame TCR alpha sequences shared between twins showed an excess of low generation-probability sequences compared with coincidental sharing between unrelated individuals. Zero-insertion analyses could be partly confounded by invariant T cells such as MAIT and iNKT, although diverse VJ usage argued against such confounding for most clonotypes. Fewer insertions were carried by abundant cord blood beta clonotypes; a weaker similar trend was observed in young adult naive repertoires, while no such trend was observed in memory repertoires. Because the same donors could not be followed over many years, the conclusions depended on cross-sectional statistical analysis. A weaker excess of twin sharing was found in beta out-of-frame sequences because the signal-to-noise ratio was lowered by fewer shared sequences.

From cysteine to phenylalanine, the CDR3 is 16 amino acids long. The only DNA kept is the CDR3, 48 bases in frame from the first base. The germline V gene sets CDR1 to SGHRS and CDR2 to YFSETQ. At the junction V is shortened by 3 bases and J by 0 bases; bases outside the gene matches: 2. Library generation was performed with 5' RACE. Sequencing took place on an Illumina HiSeq 2000. Template switching added a universal primer binding site, and the final cDNA carried a unique molecular identifier that allowed TCR cDNA molecules to be counted accurately. Specific primers in the conserved constant-segment region were used to synthesize first-strand cDNA for TCR alpha and beta chains. To control for contamination, every cDNA library carried two barcodes: a SMART-Mk sample barcode plus Illumina barcodes. Two successive PCR steps introduced TruSeq adapter sequences along with Illumina sample barcodes. TCR alpha and beta cDNA libraries were sequenced on the Illumina HiSeq platform with custom primers. The published analysis was carried out like this. MiGEC was used to process raw reads and extract unique molecular identifiers, and MiXCR was used to find CDR3 positions. Recombination models were inferred per individual with the repgenHMM and IGoR tools using an EM algorithm. Shared clonotype analysis was performed with the tcR package in R, normalizing sharing by the product of cloneset sizes. To study raw recombination free of thymic and clonal selection effects, out-of-frame nonproductive sequences were analyzed. The public reads were reprocessed in TCRdb via fastp at Q25 and MiXCR, keeping in-frame beta chains. Each CDR3 protein appears once, grouped with its most common genes and DNA. These V and J calls originate from TCRdb's pipeline instead of the authors' own analysis. This sample lists about 530,000 distinct CDR3 sequences; under 25% were detected once. 0.4% to 0.6% of the sample belongs to the ten largest clones.

This clonotype was recorded once. It lacks a known antigen. The input lacks base qualities; no much larger clone sits a single base away. Every donor was a healthy Caucasian. Three pairs of female monozygotic twins, all aged roughly 18 to 29 years, made up the twin cohort. Positive isolation kits from Invitrogen were used to isolate the CD4+ and CD8+ T cell populations. These records were also assigned to another study, of yellow fever vaccine responses in identical twins. According to the second study: According to the authors, the vaccine-induced T cell response in identical twins seemed to be partly convergent and partly specific to each individual. The study precisely tracked vaccine-responding T cell clones in identical twins.

The clonotype comes from a woman aged 18-29 years in good health. The sample was CD4+ T cells sorted from blood. Rearrangement joined TRBV5-1 to TRBJ2-5; a stretch of 13 junction bases matches TRBD2. CDR3 loop: CASSYGLAGDQETQYF. The sequenced DNA is TGCGCCAGCAGCTACGGACTAGCGGGGGACCAAGAGACCCAGTACTTC.